This T cell receptor beta chain stems from a study of graft-versus-host responses after intestinal transplantation. Only one count was recorded for this clone. The method was immunoSEQ multiplex PCR; TCRdb's version includes in-frame clones alone and lacks a portion of them. The table includes roughly 45,000 clones, around 96% detected once. The CDR3 is made up of 12 amino acids. V lost 4 bases, J lost 5 bases, and 6 bases lay in between. Germline CDR1 MGHDK, CDR2 SYGVNS. The clonotype originates from a human patient who received an intestinal transplant, so some T cells may come from the graft donor. The chain links TRBV25-1 to TRBJ1-5, with D possibly matching TRBD1 (5 bases). The sequencing used PBMCs, collected about 11 months after intestinal transplant. CDR3 residues: CASSAGHQPQHF. CDR3 in DNA: TGTGCCAGCAGTGCGGGACATCAGCCCCAGCATTTT. Drawing the rest from reference TRBV25-1 and TRBJ1-5, the complete variable domain is EADIYQTPRYLVIGTGKKITLECSQTMGHDKMYWYQQDPGMELHLIHYSYGVNSTEKGDLSSESTVSRIRTEHFPLTLESARPSHTSQYLCASSAGHQPQHFGDGTRLSIL.